The next 11 T cell receptor beta chains were all read from a single sample in a study of vaccination effects on CD4 cells after COVID-19. Some clones are missing from TCRdb's copy, which holds only in-frame ones; the method was immunoSEQ multiplex PCR. This sample yields tens of thousands of clones, of which just over 70% are seen a single time; around 21% belongs to the top ten. These receptors have no known antigen. Following culture for approximately ten days, CD4+ T cells were isolated. Sequencing used CD4+ T cells from PBMCs cultured without peptide, obtained before COVID-19 vaccination. The receptor set was obtained from a human donor who had a prior SARS-CoV-2 infection.

The chain recombines TRBV5-4 with TRBJ1-1, with a possible D match to TRBD1 (5 bases). CDR3 length: 14 residues. Trimming shortened V by 0 bases and J by 0 bases, and 6 bases separated the two germline ends. Per germline, CDR1 SGHNT and CDR2 YYREEE (reference sequence). The CDR3 reads CASSLDRLNTEAFF. CDR3 coding DNA: TGTGCCAGCAGCTTGGACAGGTTGAACACTGAAGCTTTCTTT. Combining the CDR3 with reference TRBV5-4 and TRBJ1-1 gives the whole variable domain ETGVTQSPTHLIKTRGQQVTLRCSSQSGHNTVSWYQQALGQGPQFIFQYYREEENGRGNFPPRFSGLQFPNYSSELNVNALELDDSALYLCASSLDRLNTEAFFGQGTRLTVV.

This clone was picked up a small number of times. Other DNA sequences within the sample encode an identical CDR3. The chain is built from TRBV7-3 and TRBJ2-2, with D possibly being TRBD2 (5 bases). From germline, CDR1 is SGHTA and CDR2 FQGTGA. The CDR3 is 14 amino acids. Trimming pared 3 bases from V and 4 bases from J, leaving 9 bases between. This CDR3 is CASSLGGSTGELFF. CDR3 DNA sequence: TGTGCCAGCAGCTTGGGCGGGTCCACCGGGGAGCTGTTTTTT.

This clone came up a few times. The V gene is TRBV19, the J gene TRBJ2-3, with D possibly TRBD2 on 6 matching bases. CDR3 size: 13 residues. Germline lookup yields CDR1 LNHDA and CDR2 SQIVND (reference sequence). Trimming took off 4 bases at V and 6 bases at J, with 11 bases between the two ends. The chain's CDR3 is CASSKGTRDTQYF. Written as DNA, the CDR3 is TGTGCCAGTAGTAAGGGGACTCGGGATACGCAGTATTTT.

This chain uses TRBV20-1 with TRBJ1-2, with D uncertain. The CDR3 length is 14 residues. With 6 bases removed from V and 1 base from J, the gap between germline ends came to 15 bases. Per germline, CDR1 DFQATT and CDR2 SNEGSKA (reference sequence). CDR3 coding DNA: TGCAGTGCAAGTCTGGGCGCCGGTAACTATGGCTACACCTTC. As protein: CSASLGAGNYGYTF.

The V gene is TRBV5-4, the J gene TRBJ2-3; 8 bases line up with TRBD2. Losses at the gene ends were 4 bases for V and 7 bases for J; bases not matched to a gene: 11. Germline loops: CDR1 SGHNT, CDR2 YYREEE (reference sequence). The CDR3 contains 15 residues. The CDR3: CASSAPGLAVNTQYF. The CDR3 bases are TGTGCCAGCAGCGCGCCCGGACTAGCTGTAAATACGCAGTATTTT.

The rearrangement links TRBV5-1 to TRBJ2-7; possible D gene TRBD2, 5 bases. CDR1 and CDR2 (germline): SGHRS, YFSETQ. The CDR3 runs 14 residues. V was trimmed by 6 bases and J by 0 bases, leaving 13 bases between them. CDR3 region: CASTSGQYSYEQYF. The CDR3 bases are TGCGCCAGCACCAGCGGCCAATACTCCTACGAGCAGTACTTC.

The rearrangement joins TRBV5-1 to TRBJ2-1; the D gene could be TRBD1 or TRBD2 (5 bases each). In germline, CDR1 is SGHRS, CDR2 YFSETQ. The CDR3 sequence is 14 residues long. Trimming pared 0 bases from V and 2 bases from J, leaving 6 bases between. Written as DNA, the CDR3 is TGCGCCAGCAGCTTGGTGGGGGCCTACAATGAGCAGTTCTTC. This sequence encodes CASSLVGAYNEQFF.

The rearrangement joins TRBV6-2 or TRBV6-3 to TRBJ2-1; no firm D call. CDR1 is MNHEY and CDR2 is SVGEGT in the germline V gene. The CDR3 contains 14 residues. V lost 5 bases to trimming and J lost 6 bases, with 14 bases between them. In nucleotides, the CDR3 is TGTGCCAGCAGTCACCGGAAGGCGTCCAATGAGCAGTTCTTC. This codes for CASSHRKASNEQFF.

V usage is TRBV28 and J usage is TRBJ2-7, with D hard to call. Germline V gene data show CDR1 as MDHEN and CDR2 as SYDVKM. Trimming stripped 4 bases from V and 5 bases from J, with 12 bases between. This CDR3 comprises 13 residues. The chain's CDR3 is CASSSSNGHEQYF. The CDR3 nucleotides are TGTGCCAGCAGTTCATCGAACGGCCACGAGCAGTACTTC. The full variable domain, in which reference TRBV28 and TRBJ2-7 provide the parts outside the CDR3, is DVKVTQSSRYLVKRTGEKVFLECVQDMDHENMFWYRQDPGLGLRLIYFSYDVKMKEKGDIPEGYSVSREKKERFSLILESASTNQTSMYLCASSSSNGHEQYFGPGTRLTVT.

This clone was observed once. The V and J genes are TRBV5-4 and TRBJ1-5, with TRBD1 identical over 7 bases. The CDR3 spans 16 residues. CDR1 SGHNT and CDR2 YYREEE come from the germline V gene (reference sequence). V was pared by 0 bases and J by 7 bases, with 10 bases of the junction left unmatched. CDR3 sequence: CASSLVLGGPGQPQHF. DNA for the CDR3: TGTGCCAGCAGCTTGGTATTAGGGGGCCCGGGCCAGCCCCAGCATTTT.

This clone came up once. J is TRBJ1-1 and V is TRBV11-1; D ambiguous. Per the germline V gene, CDR1 is SGHAT and CDR2 is FQDESV (reference sequence). The CDR3 loop spans 13 amino acids. With 2 bases removed from V and 11 bases from J, the gap between germline ends came to 15 bases. CDR3 DNA: TGTGCCAGCAGCTTACTAGGTGGCATACTTGCTTTCTTT. Its translation: CASSLLGGILAFF.